This TCR beta chain was sequenced for a study of blood T cell repertoires in COVID-19. Study background: Both acute and convalescent COVID-19 samples were obtained from the United States, Italy and Spain. PBMCs, B-cell-depleted T cells, or T cells were the source of the cDNA or gDNA that made up the material.

The germline V gene encodes CDR1 SGHVS and CDR2 FQNEAQ. The trim removed 1 base at V and 4 bases at J, leaving 5 bases unmatched. The CDR3 loop spans 15 amino acids. In the original analysis: Reference gene primer amplification gave estimated nucleated cell counts. Data came from immunoSEQ multiplex PCR; TCRdb stores just in-frame clones and leaves some out. The DNA gave D and trimming, while V, J and clone size come from that table. The sample has under 95,000 clones, 87% seen once; the top ten hold 5% to 6%. The TCR originated in a man between 60 and 75 years old with acute or convalescent COVID-19. Sequencing was carried out using peripheral blood. The rearrangement uses TRBV7-8 and TRBJ2-7; 9 bases line up with TRBD1. The CDR3 region has the DNA TGTGCCAGCAGCTTAGTTGGGACAGGGAGTTACGAGCAGTACTTC. It translates to CASSLVGTGSYEQYF.